Below, 27 T cell receptor beta chains from the same sample are listed, as sequenced in a study of blood T cell repertoires in COVID-19. Generated by immunoSEQ multiplex PCR, the TCRdb table keeps only in-frame clones and is missing some. The sample gives some 130,000 clones, 70% to 85% of which show up once; approximately 9.9% is in the top ten. Sequencing was performed on peripheral blood. The receptor set was obtained from a man aged 60 to 75 who had recovered from COVID-19.

The chain is built from TRBV27 and TRBJ1-1; unclear D gene. Germline V gene lookup returns CDR1 MNHEY and CDR2 SMNVEV (reference sequence). The CDR3 loop spans 15 amino acids. Between the trimmed V and J ends, which lost 5 bases and 1 base, there was a span of 14 bases. CDR3 sequence: CASSRIEASNTEAFF. The CDR3 DNA follows: TGTGCCAGCAGTCGCATAGAAGCCTCGAACACTGAAGCTTTCTTT.

V and J are TRBV9 and TRBJ1-1, with 9 positions matching TRBD1. Germline CDR1 and CDR2: SGDLS and YYNGEE. The CDR3 spans 15 residues. The junction had 5 bases not matched to a gene; V was cut back by 0 bases and J by 5 bases. CDR3 loop: CASSVVGQGKTEAFF. CDR3 nucleotide sequence: TGTGCCAGCAGCGTAGTTGGACAGGGGAAAACTGAAGCTTTCTTT.

The genes are TRBV30 and TRBJ1-1; no reliable D call. V was clipped by 4 bases and J by 1 base, with 10 bases between them. Germline CDR1 is GTSNPN and CDR2 is SVGIG (reference sequence). The CDR3 totals 13 residues. The CDR3: CAWNSAANTEAFF. The CDR3 nucleotides read TGTGCCTGGAATTCCGCGGCGAACACTGAAGCTTTCTTT.

V and J are TRBV9 and TRBJ2-1; 14 bases fit TRBD2. The CDR3 totals 20 residues. Losses at the gene ends were 4 bases for V and 2 bases for J; bases not matched to a gene: 14. Germline values: CDR1 SGDLS, CDR2 YYNGEE. The DNA for the CDR3 is TGTGCCAGCAGCTCCCAGACTAGCGGGGGGGCAGGGGATCCCTACAATGAGCAGTTCTTC. This codes for CASSSQTSGGAGDPYNEQFF.

The J gene is TRBJ2-3, the V gene TRBV5-1; possibly TRBD1 for D (5 bases). The CDR3 runs to 15 residues. Trimming cost V 2 bases and J 2 bases, with 12 bases left between them. Germline CDR1 and CDR2: SGHRS and YFSETQ. CDR3 DNA: TGCGCCAGCAGCTTTGTAACAGGTCCCACAGATACGCAGTATTTT. Its translation: CASSFVTGPTDTQYF. The full variable domain, completed using reference TRBV5-1 and TRBJ2-3, is KAGVTQTPRYLIKTRGQQVTLSCSPISGHRSVSWYQQTPGQGLQFLFEYFSETQRNKGNFPGRFSGRQFSNSRSEMNVSTLELGDSALYLCASSFVTGPTDTQYFGPGTRLTVL.

Here the CDR3 reads CASRFGGGQPQHF. The CDR3 coding sequence is TGTGCCAGCAGATTTGGGGGCGGTCAGCCCCAGCATTTT. The chain recombines TRBV12-3 or TRBV12-4 with TRBJ1-5, with D perhaps matching TRBD1 (6 bases). V shed 6 bases and J shed 6 bases, with 12 bases lying between them. This CDR3 spans 13 amino acids.

The chain combines TRBV11-2 with TRBJ1-2; tentatively, D is TRBD1 (6 bases). CDR1 SGHAT and CDR2 FQNNGV come from the germline V gene. CDR3 length equals 15 residues. Trimming took 5 bases from V and 0 from J, leaving 13 bases between them. Written as DNA, the CDR3 is TGTGCCAGCAGCAGAGCAGGGGTGGCTAACTATGGCTACACCTTC. It translates to CASSRAGVANYGYTF.

This clone was recorded only once. V usage is TRBV5-4 and J usage is TRBJ2-5; D unresolved. Germline loops: CDR1 SGHNT, CDR2 YYREEE (reference sequence). With 4 bases removed from V and 3 bases from J, the gap between germline ends came to 10 bases. This CDR3 is 13 amino acids long. The CDR3 DNA sequence: TGTGCCAGCAGCCGCGACTTGGAAGAGACCCAGTACTTC. This gives the protein CASSRDLEETQYF.

The V gene is TRBV28, the J gene TRBJ1-2; D is uncertain. Per germline, CDR1 MDHEN and CDR2 SYDVKM. The CDR3 runs to 12 residues. V lost 3 bases and J 6 bases, leaving 8 bases between the germline ends. For the CDR3, the DNA is TGTGCCAGCAGTTTTAGACGGGATGGCTACACCTTC. Its translation is CASSFRRDGYTF.

CDR3 sequence reads: CATGQGDSGANVLTF. CDR3 sequence (DNA): TGTGCCACTGGACAGGGAGACTCTGGGGCCAACGTCCTGACTTTC. The V call is TRBV15, the J call TRBJ2-6; TRBD1 aligns across 8 bases. Germline V gene lookup returns CDR1 LNHNV and CDR2 YYDKDF (reference sequence). V lost 9 bases to trimming and J lost 0 bases; unmatched junction nucleotides: 4. This CDR3 comprises 15 residues.

The gene calls are TRBV19 and TRBJ2-3, with TRBD2 matching over 7 bases. CDR1 is LNHDA, CDR2 SQIVND, per germline (reference sequence). Unmatched junction bases numbered 4, after V lost 5 bases and J lost 2 bases. CDR3 length: 14 amino acids. As DNA, the CDR3 is TGTGCCAGTAGTGTAACTAGCGCCACAGATACGCAGTATTTT. It is translated as CASSVTSATDTQYF.

The chain combines TRBV11-3 with TRBJ1-5; maybe TRBD1 (6 bases). The CDR3 loop spans 15 amino acids. Per the germline V gene, CDR1 is SGHNT and CDR2 is YENEEA. V lost 4 bases and J 4 bases, leaving 14 bases between the germline ends. DNA of the CDR3: TGTGCCAGCAGCTGTCCTTCTAGGGGGAATCAGCCCCAGCATTTT. Protein: CASSCPSRGNQPQHF.

The chain has TRBV7-3 and TRBJ2-7; 12 nucleotides line up with TRBD1. Trimming at V came to 4 bases and at J to 6 bases, leaving 4 bases not matched to a gene. Germline V lookup: CDR1 SGHTA, CDR2 FQGTGA. CDR3 length equals 14 residues. The CDR3 loop is CASSSGTGGSEQYF. CDR3 nucleotide sequence: TGTGCCAGCAGCTCCGGGACAGGGGGCTCCGAGCAGTACTTC.

The sample holds a few counts of this clone. J is TRBJ2-3 and V is TRBV7-9; possible D gene TRBD2, 5 bases. Germline assignment: CDR1 SEHNR and CDR2 FQNEAQ (reference sequence). There are 15 residues in the CDR3. The ends were cut back, 5 bases at V and 0 bases at J, with 12 bases in the middle. CDR3 sequence reads: CASSADLASTDTQYF. CDR3 nucleotides: TGTGCCAGCAGCGCAGACCTAGCCAGCACAGATACGCAGTATTTT.

The chain links TRBV3-1 (or the pseudogene TRBV3-2) to TRBJ1-1; TRBD1 is a possible D gene (6 bases). CDR3 length: 14 residues. CDR1 is LGHDT, CDR2 YNNKEL, per germline (reference sequence). Trimming pared 1 base from V and 5 bases from J, leaving 11 bases between. CDR3 sequence: CASSQGGRGTEAFF. CDR3 sequence (DNA): TGTGCCAGCAGCCAAGGGGGGCGGGGGACTGAAGCTTTCTTT.

The chain joins TRBV28 to TRBJ2-7; 9 bases are shared with TRBD2. Germline assignment: CDR1 MDHEN and CDR2 SYDVKM. The length of the CDR3 is 16 residues. V trimming: 1 base; J trimming: 5 bases; junction bases outside the gene matches: 9. The CDR3 DNA sequence: TGTGCCAGCAGTTTATATGTTGCGGGAGGGCCCCACGAGCAGTACTTC. Its protein is CASSLYVAGGPHEQYF.

The CDR3 bases are TGCGCCAGCAGCCAAGATTCGTATACCCTGGGACAGCTACATAATTCACCCCTCCACTTT. This encodes CASSQDSYTLGQLHNSPLHF. This sequence joins TRBV4-3 and TRBJ1-6; 7 bases match TRBD1. Looked up from germline, CDR1 is LGHNA and CDR2 is YSLEER. The CDR3 is made up of 20 amino acids. V was clipped by 0 bases and J by 5 bases; unmatched bases: 16.

V usage is TRBV7-3 and J usage is TRBJ1-2; D is possibly TRBD1 (6 bases). V lost 5 bases, J lost 4 bases, and 20 bases lay in between. The CDR3 has 16 amino acids. CDR1 and CDR2 from the germline V gene are SGHTA and FQGTGA. Here the CDR3 reads CASSPRTARSVYGYTF. CDR3 nucleotide sequence: TGTGCCAGCAGCCCCCGGACAGCAAGATCCGTCTATGGCTACACCTTC.

This clone has only a few counts. The chain has TRBV6-5 and TRBJ1-5; 10 bases line up with TRBD1. Germline V gene sequence: CDR1 MNHEY, CDR2 SVGAGI. J lost 7 bases, V lost 4 bases, and 4 bases had no gene match. The CDR3 is 14 amino acids. In DNA form, the CDR3 reads TGTGCCAGCAGTTCCGGGACAGGGGCCCAGCCCCAGCATTTT. Its protein product is CASSSGTGAQPQHF.

The rearrangement links TRBV7-9 to TRBJ1-5; D remains unclear. Trimming removed 1 base at V and 6 bases at J, with 4 bases between. CDR1 and CDR2 (germline): SEHNR, FQNEAQ (reference sequence). The CDR3 extends over 12 amino acids. The DNA of the CDR3 is TGTGCCAGCAGCTTAGACGGTCAGCCCCAGCATTTT. This translates into CASSLDGQPQHF.

This chain connects TRBV6-5 to TRBJ2-1; 7 bases line up with TRBD2. Germline V gives CDR1 MNHEY, CDR2 SVGAGI. The CDR3 loop spans 13 amino acids. The V gene end was trimmed by 11 bases and the J gene end by 2 bases; junction bases not matched to a gene: 6. The CDR3 reads CAVAGTTYNEQFF. In DNA form, the CDR3 reads TGTGCCGTAGCCGGGACTACCTACAATGAGCAGTTCTTC.

This clone was seen once. The rearrangement joins TRBV19 to TRBJ2-7; TRBD2 matches 11 bases. The CDR3 spans 15 residues. Germline-derived CDR1 and CDR2 are LNHDA and SQIVND (reference sequence). Trimming removed 5 bases from V and 3 bases from J; junction bases left unmatched: 6. CDR3 DNA: TGTGCCAGTAGTCCTCAGACTAGCGGGAACTACGAGCAGTACTTC. It translates to CASSPQTSGNYEQYF.

V and J are TRBV5-1 and TRBJ2-2, with D possibly TRBD2 on 5 matching bases. The CDR3 totals 17 residues. Germline V lookup: CDR1 SGHRS, CDR2 YFSETQ. Trimming cost V 2 bases and J 8 bases, with 22 bases left between them. The CDR3 loop reads CASSLTQRRGGLGELFF. The CDR3 bases are TGCGCCAGCAGCTTAACCCAGCGGCGAGGCGGGTTGGGGGAGCTGTTTTTT.

The CDR3 here is CASSSRALRGAQYF. CDR3 nucleotide sequence: TGTGCCAGCAGCTCCCGGGCCCTCCGGGGGGCCCAGTACTTC. This chain links TRBV7-2 with TRBJ2-5; TRBD2 aligns across 7 bases. This CDR3 contains 14 residues. Trimming removed 4 bases from V and 9 bases from J; junction bases left unmatched: 11. Germline lookup yields CDR1 SGHTA and CDR2 FQGNSA.

The chain links TRBV4-3 to TRBJ2-3; D perhaps matches TRBD1 (6 bases). Germline V gene lookup returns CDR1 LGHNA and CDR2 YSLEER. V was shortened by 0 bases and J by 3 bases, with 13 bases between the two germline ends. The CDR3 sequence is 16 residues long. The CDR3, as DNA: TGCGCCAGCAGCCAAGATTTCAGGGGAGAAACAGATACGCAGTATTTT. It is translated as CASSQDFRGETDTQYF.

The CDR3 DNA is TGTGCCAGCAGCTTAGTTCTAGCGGGGGGGCAGGATGAGCAGTTCTTC. It specifies CASSLVLAGGQDEQFF. This chain links TRBV7-9 with TRBJ2-1, with TRBD2 matching over 12 bases. Looked up from germline, CDR1 is SEHNR and CDR2 is FQNEAQ (reference sequence). V lost 1 base to trimming and J lost 8 bases; unmatched junction nucleotides: 6. The CDR3 loop spans 16 amino acids.

In its sample, this clone was seen a few times. The genes are TRBV19 and TRBJ2-1; 9 nucleotides match TRBD1. Germline V gene sequence: CDR1 LNHDA, CDR2 SQIVND (reference sequence). The length of the CDR3 is 15 residues. Trimming took 5 bases from V and 2 from J; bases not matched to a gene: 4. The CDR3 DNA is TGTGCCAGTAGTCGACAGGGGGAACCCTACAATGAGCAGTTCTTC. It encodes CASSRQGEPYNEQFF. Filled out from reference TRBV19 and TRBJ2-1, the complete variable domain reads DGGITQSPKYLFRKEGQNVTLSCEQNLNHDAMYWYRQDPGQGLRLIYYSQIVNDFQKGDIAEGYSVSREKKESFPLTVTSAQKNPTAFYLCASSRQGEPYNEQFFGPGTRLTVL.